This T cell receptor (beta chain) was recovered during a study of T cells in Graves' hyperthyroidism and ophthalmopathy. Amplified TCR beta CDR3 regions came from RNA transcripts. First-round RT-PCR targeting the TCR CDR3 was performed with the HTBI primer set. TCRdb fed the multiplex PCR reads into MiXCR, producing one record per CDR3 protein. The sample records 460,000 or so distinct CDR3 sequences, 13% to 15% being singletons. This clonotype appeared many times. Sequencing input: blood. This receptor was taken from a woman aged 18-29 years with Graves' hyperthyroidism.

The CDR3 loop reads CASSYRLGSAEKLFF. The CDR3 coding sequence is TGTGCCAGCAGTTACCGCCTCGGATCCGCCGAAAAACTGTTTTTT. The rearrangement links TRBV6-6 to TRBJ1-4; D gene unclear. This CDR3 has 15 amino acids. CDR1 and CDR2 (germline): MNHNY, SVGAGI (reference sequence). The V end lost 2 bases, the J end lost 8 bases, and 15 bases lay between the germline ends.